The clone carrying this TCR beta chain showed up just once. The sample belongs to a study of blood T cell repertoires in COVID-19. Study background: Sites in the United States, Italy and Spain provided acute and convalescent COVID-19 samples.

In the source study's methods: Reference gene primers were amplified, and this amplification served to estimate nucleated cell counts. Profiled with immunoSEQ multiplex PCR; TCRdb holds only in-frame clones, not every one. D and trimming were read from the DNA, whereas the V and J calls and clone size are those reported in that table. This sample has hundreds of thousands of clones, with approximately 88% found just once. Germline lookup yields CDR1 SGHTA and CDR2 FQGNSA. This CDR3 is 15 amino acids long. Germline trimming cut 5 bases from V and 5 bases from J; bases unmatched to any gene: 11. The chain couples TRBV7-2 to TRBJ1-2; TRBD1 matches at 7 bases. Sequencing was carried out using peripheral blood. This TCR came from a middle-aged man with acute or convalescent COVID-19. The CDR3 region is CASSKPGQLLYGYTF. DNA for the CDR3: TGTGCCAGCAGCAAACCGGGACAGTTACTTTATGGCTACACCTTC.